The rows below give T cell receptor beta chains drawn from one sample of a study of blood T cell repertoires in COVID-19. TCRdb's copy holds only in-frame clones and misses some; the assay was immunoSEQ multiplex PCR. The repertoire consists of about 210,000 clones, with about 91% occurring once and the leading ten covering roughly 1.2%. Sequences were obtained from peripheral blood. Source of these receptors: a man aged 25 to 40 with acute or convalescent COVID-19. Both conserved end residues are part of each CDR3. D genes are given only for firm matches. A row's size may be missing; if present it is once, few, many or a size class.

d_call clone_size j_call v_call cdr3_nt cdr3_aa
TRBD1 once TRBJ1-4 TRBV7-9 TGTGCCAGCAGCTTGACAGGGGGCCCCGCCCTAGGAGAAAAACTGTTTTTT CASSLTGGPALGEKLFF
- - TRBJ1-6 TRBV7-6 TGTGCCAGCAGCTTAGAACTACCTAGCTCCTATAATTCACCCCTCCACTTT CASSLELPSSYNSPLHF
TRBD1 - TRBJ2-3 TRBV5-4 TGTGCCAGCAGCCCACAGGGGGCTGGAGATACGCAGTATTTT CASSPQGAGDTQYF
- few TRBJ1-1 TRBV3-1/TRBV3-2 TGTGCCAGCAGCCAGTCGTCCGTGAACACTGAAGCTTTCTTT CASSQSSVNTEAFF
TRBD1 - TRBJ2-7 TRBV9 TGTGCCAGCAGCGTAGATGGGCAGGGGGCCGGTAAGCAGTACTTC CASSVDGQGAGKQYF
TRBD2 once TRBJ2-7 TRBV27 TGTGCCAGCAGTTTATCGATGACTAGCGGCTCCTACGAGCAGTACTTC CASSLSMTSGSYEQYF
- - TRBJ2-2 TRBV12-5 TGTGCTAGTAGAAACACCGGGACATCCACCGGGGAGCTGTTTTTT CASRNTGTSTGELFF
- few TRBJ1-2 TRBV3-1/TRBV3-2 TGTGCCAGCAGCCAAGGCGGCAGGGCCCATGGCTACACCTTC CASSQGGRAHGYTF
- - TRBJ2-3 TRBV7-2 TGTGCCAGCAGCTTCCGACAGGCCACAGATACGCAGTATTTT CASSFRQATDTQYF
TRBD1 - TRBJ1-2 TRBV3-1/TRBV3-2 TGTGCCAGCAGCCAAGTATTCAGGGGGCTCTTCTATGGCTACACCTTC CASSQVFRGLFYGYTF
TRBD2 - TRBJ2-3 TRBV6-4 TGTGCCAGCAGTGACGCGGGGGGCACAGATACGCAGTATTTT CASSDAGGTDTQYF
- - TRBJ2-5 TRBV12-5 TGTGCTAGTGGTTTGGGCCTAGCCAGGGGCTCGGAGACCCAGTACTTC CASGLGLARGSETQYF
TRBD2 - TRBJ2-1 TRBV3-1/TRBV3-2 TGTGCCAGCAGCCAAGATCTAGCGGGGGGACTTAGGAATGAGCAGTTCTTC CASSQDLAGGLRNEQFF
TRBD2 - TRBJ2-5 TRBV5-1 TGCGCCAGCAGCTTCCGACTAGCAGTTAATTCGGGGGTAGAGACCCAGTACTTC CASSFRLAVNSGVETQYF
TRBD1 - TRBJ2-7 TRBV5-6 TGTGCCAGCAGTCTACCCGGGACAGGGAAATACGAGCAGTACTTC CASSLPGTGKYEQYF
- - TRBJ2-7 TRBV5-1 TGCGCCAGCAGCTTGGTCGGGGGTAACAACTACGAGCAGTACTTC CASSLVGGNNYEQYF
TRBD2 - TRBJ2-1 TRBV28 TGTGCCAGCAGTTCCCGACCGGGACTAGCGGGAGTATTGGGTGAGCAGTTCTTC CASSSRPGLAGVLGEQFF
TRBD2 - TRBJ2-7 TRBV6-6 TGTGCCAGCAGTCCCCTAGCGGGCTCAGCAGAGCAGTACTTC CASSPLAGSAEQYF
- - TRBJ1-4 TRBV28 TGTGCCAGCAGTCAACGATCCTCCAAGGGCGGGGATGAAAAACTGTTTTTT CASSQRSSKGGDEKLFF
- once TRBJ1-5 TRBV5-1 TGCGCCAGCAGCCTAACCGGGACTCCCAATCAGCCCCAGCATTTT CASSLTGTPNQPQHF
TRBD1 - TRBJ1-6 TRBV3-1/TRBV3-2 TGTGCCAGCAGGGAAACAGGGGGCCGTTCACCCCTCCACTTT CASRETGGRSPLHF
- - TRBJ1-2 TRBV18 TGTGCCAGCTCACCCCGGGACATCTTTGGCTACACCTTC CASSPRDIFGYTF
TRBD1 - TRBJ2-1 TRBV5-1 TGCGCCAGCACCAGTGGACAGGGTCAGTTCTTC CASTSGQGQFF
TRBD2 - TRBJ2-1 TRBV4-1 TGCGCCAGCAGCCAAGGAGGCCGGGAGGTCGACAATGAGCAGTTCTTC CASSQGGREVDNEQFF
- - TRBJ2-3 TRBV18 TGTGCCAGCTCACCGGAGGCAGATACGCAGTATTTT CASSPEADTQYF
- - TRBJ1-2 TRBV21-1 TGTGCCAGCAGCAAACGAGTTCAACCGCGAGGCTACACCTTC CASSKRVQPRGYTF
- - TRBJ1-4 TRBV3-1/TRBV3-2 TGTGCCAGCAGCCAAGAATTGGAGGAAAAACTGTTTTTT CASSQELEEKLFF
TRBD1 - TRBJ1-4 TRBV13 TGTGCCAGCAGCCTGACAGGGGCGAATGAAAAACTGTTTTTT CASSLTGANEKLFF
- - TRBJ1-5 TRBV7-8 TGTGCCAGCAGCTTAAATAAGGAGAGCAATCAGCCCCAGCATTTT CASSLNKESNQPQHF
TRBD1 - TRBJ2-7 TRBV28 TGTGCCAGCAGACTAGGAACGGGACAGGGGTACTTC CASRLGTGQGYF
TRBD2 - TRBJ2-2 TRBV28 TGTGCCAGCAGTTTCGGGGGGAAGGGCACCGGGGAGCTGTTTTTT CASSFGGKGTGELFF
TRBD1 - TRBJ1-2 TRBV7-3 TGTGCCAGCAGCCCCCAGGGACAGGGGATAGGTGGCTACACCTTC CASSPQGQGIGGYTF
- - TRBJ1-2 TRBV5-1 TGCGCCAGCAGTTCCACAGGGTTTGGTCCGAATGGCTACACCTTC CASSSTGFGPNGYTF
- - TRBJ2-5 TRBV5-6 TGTGCCAGCAGCTTGTGGCTAGCAGCAGAGACCCAGTACTTC CASSLWLAAETQYF
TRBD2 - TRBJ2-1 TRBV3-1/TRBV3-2 TGTGCCAGCAGCCAAGGGGGAGGGTATGATGAGCAGTTCTTC CASSQGGGYDEQFF
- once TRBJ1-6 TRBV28 TGTGCCAGCAGTTTATCATCCGGGAATTCACCCCTCCACTTT CASSLSSGNSPLHF
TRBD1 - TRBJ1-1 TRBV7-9 TGTGCCAGCAGCCAGCGGGACAGGGTAGGCACTGAAGCTTTCTTT CASSQRDRVGTEAFF
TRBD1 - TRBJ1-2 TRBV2 TGTGCCAGCAGTGAAGCGGGGACAGGGGCGGACTATGGCTACACCTTC CASSEAGTGADYGYTF
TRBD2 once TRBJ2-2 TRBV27 TGTGCCAGCAGTTTAACCGGGGAGACTAGCGGGAGGGTCGGGGAGCTGTTTTTT CASSLTGETSGRVGELFF
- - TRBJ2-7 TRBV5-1 TGCGCCAGCAGCTCCTGGACTGACTCCTACGAGCAGTACTTC CASSSWTDSYEQYF
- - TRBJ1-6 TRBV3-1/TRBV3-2 TGTGCCAGCAGCCACAACAGGGACAATTCACCCCTCCACTTT CASSHNRDNSPLHF
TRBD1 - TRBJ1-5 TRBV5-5 TGTGCCAGCAGCACCCGACAGGGTGGTCAGCCCCAGCATTTT CASSTRQGGQPQHF
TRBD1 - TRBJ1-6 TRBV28 TGTGCCAGCAGTTCGGGACAGCTGAATTCACCCCTCCACTTT CASSSGQLNSPLHF
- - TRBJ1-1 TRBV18 TGTGCCAGCTCCTTGACAGGCCCAAACACTGAAGCTTTCTTT CASSLTGPNTEAFF
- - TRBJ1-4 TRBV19 TGTGCCAGTAGTACACGGGGAGGGTTAGAGGAAAAACTGTTTTTT CASSTRGGLEEKLFF
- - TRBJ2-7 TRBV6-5 TGTGCCAGCAGTTCCAGGAACCGCGAGCAGTACTTC CASSSRNREQYF
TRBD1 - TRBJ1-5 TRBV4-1 TGCGCCAGCAGCCATCCCTCGGACAGGGGTAGTCGGAGCAATCAGCCCCAGCATTTT CASSHPSDRGSRSNQPQHF
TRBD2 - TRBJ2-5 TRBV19 TGTGCCAGTAGTACCGTAACTAGCGGGGGAACCCTGGAGACCCAGTACTTC CASSTVTSGGTLETQYF
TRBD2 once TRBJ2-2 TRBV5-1 TGCGCCAGCAGCACGGTAGCGGGATCCAACACCGGGGAGCTGTTTTTT CASSTVAGSNTGELFF
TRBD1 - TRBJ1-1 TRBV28 TGTGCCAGCACAACCTCAGGGGGCCGGACTGAAGCTTTCTTT CASTTSGGRTEAFF
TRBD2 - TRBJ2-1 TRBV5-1 TGCGCCAGCAGCTCGAGCGGGGGTGATTACAATGAGCAGTTCTTC CASSSSGGDYNEQFF
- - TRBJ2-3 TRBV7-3 TGTGCCAGCAGCTTAGTAGCGAGCGACACAGATACGCAGTATTTT CASSLVASDTDTQYF
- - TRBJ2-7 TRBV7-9 TGTGCCAGCAGCTTATCAGGAGGTATCCCCGAGCAGTACTTC CASSLSGGIPEQYF
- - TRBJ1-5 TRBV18 TGTGCCAGCTCACCAAGGCAGGTCTCAGATCAGCATTTT CASSPRQVSDQHF
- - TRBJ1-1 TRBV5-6 TGTGCCAGCAGCCAACACTTCCGGACAGCATGGGGAGCTTTCTTT CASSQHFRTAWGAFF
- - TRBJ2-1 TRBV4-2 TGTGCCAGCAGCCAAGATCGGGTGAATGAGCAGTTCTTC CASSQDRVNEQFF